The source of this TCR beta chain is a study of blood T cell repertoires in COVID-19. Study-level information: Donors in the United States, Italy and Spain gave samples during acute or convalescent COVID-19. PBMCs, B-cell-depleted T cells, or T cells provided the cDNA or gDNA that made up the material.

Germline V gene lookup returns CDR1 MNHEY and CDR2 SVGAGI. With V trimmed by 2 bases and J by 3 bases, 8 bases remained unmatched. This CDR3 region has 16 residues. Cohort 3 donors counted as recovered after two negative PCRs, clearance, or resolved symptoms. The table came from immunoSEQ multiplex PCR; TCRdb's copy has only in-frame clones and leaves some out. The profile shows about 380,000 clones, 70% to 90% of them singletons. The source material was PBMCs or T cells enriched from blood (not recorded which). This chain connects TRBV6-5 to TRBJ1-2; TRBD1 aligns across 8 bases. This sequence originates from a woman in her late teens or twenties who had recovered from COVID-19. CDR3 residues: CASSYSGTGFDYGYTF. In nucleotides, the CDR3 is TGTGCCAGCAGTTACAGCGGGACAGGCTTTGACTATGGCTACACCTTC.